This T cell receptor beta chain was sequenced in a study of blood T cell repertoires in COVID-19. Study details: Some COVID-19 samples were acute and others convalescent; all came from the United States, Italy and Spain.

Per the study methods: Counts of nucleated cells, estimated from reference gene primer amplification, were obtained. This table comes from immunoSEQ multiplex PCR, and its TCRdb copy is limited to in-frame clones, with some not included. That table gives V, J and clone size, and the DNA gave D and trimming. The sample lists roughly 250,000 clones, roughly 84% seen once, with 7.4% in the top ten. The CDR3 is 15 amino acids. Germline V gives CDR1 LGHDT, CDR2 YNNKEL (reference sequence). Trimming took off 1 base at V and 2 bases at J, with 11 bases between the two ends. Input material: peripheral blood. V and J are TRBV3-1 (or the pseudogene TRBV3-2) and TRBJ1-2; tentative D call: TRBD1 (5 bases). The sequence was obtained from a woman aged 50 to 65 with acute or convalescent COVID-19. In DNA, the CDR3 is TGTGCCAGCAGCCAAGTAAGGACACAGAACTATGGCTACACCTTC. This codes for CASSQVRTQNYGYTF.